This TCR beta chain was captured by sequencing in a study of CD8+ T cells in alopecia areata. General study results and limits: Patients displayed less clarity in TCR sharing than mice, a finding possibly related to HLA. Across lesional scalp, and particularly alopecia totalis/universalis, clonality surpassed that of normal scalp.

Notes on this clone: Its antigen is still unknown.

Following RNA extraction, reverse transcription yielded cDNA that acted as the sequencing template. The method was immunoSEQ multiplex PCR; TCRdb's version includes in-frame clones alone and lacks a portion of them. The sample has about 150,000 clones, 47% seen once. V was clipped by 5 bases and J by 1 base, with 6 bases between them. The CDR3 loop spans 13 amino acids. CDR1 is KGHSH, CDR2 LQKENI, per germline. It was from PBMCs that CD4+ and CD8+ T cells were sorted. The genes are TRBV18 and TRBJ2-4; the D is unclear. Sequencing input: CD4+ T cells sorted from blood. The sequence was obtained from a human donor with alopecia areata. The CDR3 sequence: CASSFSAKNIQYF. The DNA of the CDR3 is TGTGCCAGCTCATTCTCGGCCAAAAACATTCAGTACTTC.